This TCR beta chain derives from a study of blood T cell repertoires in COVID-19. Overall study: The United States, Italy and Spain supplied acute and convalescent COVID-19 samples. PBMCs, B-cell-depleted T cells, or T cells provided the cDNA or gDNA that made up the material.

The germline CDR1 and CDR2 sequences are LGHDT and YNNKEL (reference sequence). The CDR3 totals 13 residues. V shed 6 bases and J 9 bases; nucleotides not matched to a gene: 7. The authors' processing: It was from reference gene primer amplification that nucleated cell counts were estimated. Data came from immunoSEQ multiplex PCR; TCRdb stores just in-frame clones and leaves some out. V and J calls and clone size are copied from that table; D and trimming were computed from the DNA. The table shows about 200,000 clones, with roughly four fifths occurring only once. During active infection, Seattle patients enrolled and were then monitored through disease.

The source is a woman over 75 with COVID-19, enrolled during active disease. The J gene is TRBJ2-1, the V gene TRBV3-1 (or the pseudogene TRBV3-2), with 8 bases matching TRBD1. What was sequenced was peripheral blood. The CDR3 is CASSPPGGFEQFF. The CDR3 DNA sequence: TGTGCCAGCAGTCCTCCAGGGGGCTTTGAGCAGTTCTTC.